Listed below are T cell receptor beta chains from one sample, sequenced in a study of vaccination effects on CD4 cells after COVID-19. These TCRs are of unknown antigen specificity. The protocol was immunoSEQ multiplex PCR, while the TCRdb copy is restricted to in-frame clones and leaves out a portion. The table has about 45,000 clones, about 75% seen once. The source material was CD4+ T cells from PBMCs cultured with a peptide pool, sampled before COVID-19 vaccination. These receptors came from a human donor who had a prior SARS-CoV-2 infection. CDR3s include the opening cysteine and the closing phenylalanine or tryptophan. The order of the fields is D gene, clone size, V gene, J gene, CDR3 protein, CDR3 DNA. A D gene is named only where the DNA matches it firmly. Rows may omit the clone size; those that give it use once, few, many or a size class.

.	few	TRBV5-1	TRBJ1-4	CASRTLPGDEKLFF	TGCGCCAGCAGGACCCTGCCAGGGGATGAAAAACTGTTTTTT
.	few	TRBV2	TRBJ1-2	CASGGVYGYTF	TGTGCCAGCGGCGGAGTTTATGGCTACACCTTC
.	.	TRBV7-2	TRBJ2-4	CASSLGGDKNIQYF	TGTGCCAGCAGCTTAGGGGGGGACAAAAACATTCAGTACTTC
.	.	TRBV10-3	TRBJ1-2	CAIRVGTGGYGYTF	TGTGCCATCAGAGTAGGGACGGGCGGTTATGGCTACACCTTC
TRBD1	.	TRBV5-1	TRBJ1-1	CASLGQTNTEAFF	TGCGCCAGCCTGGGACAGACGAACACTGAAGCTTTCTTT
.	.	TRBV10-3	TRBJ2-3	CAISSRTEKNTDTQYF	TGTGCCATCAGTTCCCGGACAGAAAAAAACACAGATACGCAGTATTTT
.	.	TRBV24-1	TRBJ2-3	CATSGQGTDTQYF	TGTGCCACCAGTGGACAGGGCACAGATACGCAGTATTTT
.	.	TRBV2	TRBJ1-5	CASSEESNQPQHF	TGTGCCAGCAGTGAGGAGAGCAATCAGCCCCAGCATTTT
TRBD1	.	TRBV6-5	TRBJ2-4	CASSTGVENIQYF	TGTGCCAGCAGTACAGGGGTAGAAAACATTCAGTACTTC
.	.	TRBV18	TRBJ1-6	CASSPTDSDSPLHF	TGTGCCAGCTCACCAACGGACAGCGATTCACCCCTCCACTTT
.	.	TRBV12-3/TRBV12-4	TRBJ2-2	CASGLPGELFF	TGTGCCAGCGGGTTACCCGGGGAGCTGTTTTTT
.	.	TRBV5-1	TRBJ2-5	CASSLAPGNQETQYF	TGCGCCAGCAGCTTGGCACCGGGGAACCAAGAGACCCAGTACTTC
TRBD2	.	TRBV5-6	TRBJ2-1	CASSLTTSGSTNEQFF	TGTGCCAGCAGCCTGACGACTAGCGGGAGTACGAATGAGCAGTTCTTC
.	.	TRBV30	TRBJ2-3	CAWVLSDTQYF	TGTGCCTGGGTACTTTCAGATACGCAGTATTTT
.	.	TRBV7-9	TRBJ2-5	CASSLSQGNQETQYF	TGTGCCAGCAGCTTATCTCAGGGTAACCAAGAGACCCAGTACTTC
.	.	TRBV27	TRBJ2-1	CASSLFVDRGFNEQFF	TGTGCCAGCAGTTTATTTGTGGACAGAGGGTTCAATGAGCAGTTCTTC
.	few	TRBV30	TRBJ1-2	CAWSVGSRRHYGYTF	TGTGCCTGGAGTGTAGGTTCCAGGAGACACTATGGCTACACCTTC
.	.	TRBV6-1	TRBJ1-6	CASSEVVDSQLRF	TGTGCCAGCAGTGAGGTGGTTGACAGCCAACTCCGCTTT
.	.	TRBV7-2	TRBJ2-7	CASSSNYYEQYF	TGTGCCAGCAGCTCGAATTACTACGAGCAGTACTTC
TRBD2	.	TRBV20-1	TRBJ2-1	CSASRGREGSSSYNEQFF	TGCAGTGCTAGTCGTGGGCGGGAGGGCTCGAGCTCCTACAATGAGCAGTTCTTC
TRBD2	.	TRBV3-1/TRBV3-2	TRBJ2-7	CASSQGPGVAGFEQYF	TGTGCCAGCAGCCAAGGGCCGGGGGTAGCGGGGTTCGAGCAGTACTTC
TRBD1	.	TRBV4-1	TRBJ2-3	CASSRPPGQGQDTQYF	TGCGCCAGCAGCCGCCCTCCGGGACAGGGGCAGGATACGCAGTATTTT
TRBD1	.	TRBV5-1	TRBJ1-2	CASSLRFQGVPYGYTF	TGCGCCAGCAGCTTGCGCTTTCAGGGGGTCCCCTATGGCTACACCTTC
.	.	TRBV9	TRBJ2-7	CASSVRYSSEQYF	TGTGCCAGCAGCGTCCGATATTCTAGCGAGCAGTACTTC
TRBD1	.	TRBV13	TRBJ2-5	CASSGGRQGVTETQYF	TGTGCCAGCAGCGGGGGACGACAGGGAGTGACGGAGACCCAGTACTTC
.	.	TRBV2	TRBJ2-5	CASSVGLGGETQYF	TGTGCCAGCAGTGTGGGTTTGGGGGGAGAGACCCAGTACTTC
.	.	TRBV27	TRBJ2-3	CASSLLVLMGANTDTQYF	TGTGCCAGCAGTTTACTTGTCCTTATGGGGGCCAACACAGATACGCAGTATTTT
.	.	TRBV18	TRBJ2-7	CASSPRQATYEQYF	TGTGCCAGCTCACCAAGGCAGGCCACCTACGAGCAGTACTTC
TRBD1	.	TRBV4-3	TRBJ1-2	CASSPIPGGLGGYTF	TGCGCCAGCAGCCCGATACCAGGGGGGCTCGGTGGCTACACCTTC
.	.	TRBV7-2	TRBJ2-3	CASSLVEAAQYF	TGTGCCAGCAGCTTAGTGGAGGCGGCGCAGTATTTT
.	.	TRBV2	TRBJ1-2	CASSVGGLGGYTF	TGTGCCAGCAGTGTAGGAGGGCTTGGTGGCTACACCTTC